These 17 T cell receptor beta chains came from one sample sequenced in a study of cytomegalovirus exposure and HLA in healthy donors. PCR primers comprised 60 Vbeta and 13 Jbeta primers. TCRdb's copy holds only in-frame clones and misses some; the assay was immunoSEQ multiplex PCR. The sample totals approximately 210,000 clones. The specimen sequenced was PBMCs. The receptors shown here come from a woman aged 25-40 years in good health and CMV-seropositive.

The gene calls are TRBV7-9 and TRBJ2-3, with D unresolved. The CDR3 contains 13 residues. V dropped 5 bases and J dropped 6 bases, with 12 bases sitting between them. Germline V gives CDR1 SEHNR, CDR2 FQNEAQ (reference sequence). The CDR3 sequence is CASSAAFGDTQYF. The CDR3, as DNA: TGTGCCAGCAGCGCCGCGTTCGGGGATACGCAGTATTTT.

The chain links TRBV18 to TRBJ2-7, with D hard to call. Germline lookup yields CDR1 KGHSH and CDR2 LQKENI. The CDR3 runs 15 residues. Trimming cost V 3 bases and J 0 bases, with 12 bases left between them. CDR3 coding DNA: TGTGCCAGCTCACCCGCAGGCCCGAGCTCCTACGAGCAGTACTTC. Its protein product is CASSPAGPSSYEQYF.

This rearrangement joins TRBV18 to TRBJ2-3; 10 bases match TRBD2. The germline CDR1 and CDR2 sequences are KGHSH and LQKENI. V lost 3 bases, J lost 0 bases, and 6 bases stayed unmatched. This CDR3 comprises 17 residues. CDR3 in amino acids: CASSPNGLAASTDTQYF. The DNA for the CDR3 is TGTGCCAGCTCACCCAACGGACTAGCGGCTAGCACAGATACGCAGTATTTT.

The chain couples TRBV5-1 to TRBJ2-3; 8 nucleotides match TRBD2. The J segment lost 4 bases and the V segment lost 3 bases, leaving 1 base of the junction unmatched. The CDR3 spans 13 residues. Per the germline V gene, CDR1 is SGHRS and CDR2 is YFSETQ. CDR3: CASSSGGADTQYF. The CDR3 nucleotides read TGCGCCAGCAGCTCGGGAGGGGCAGATACGCAGTATTTT.

The V call is TRBV6-5, the J call TRBJ1-1; TRBD1 agrees at 9 bases. CDR3 size: 15 residues. Germline CDR1 and CDR2: MNHEY and SVGAGI. Trimming at V came to 1 base and at J to 2 bases, leaving 2 bases not matched to a gene. CDR3 residues: CASSYWGQGNTEAFF. The CDR3 DNA sequence: TGTGCCAGCAGTTACTGGGGACAGGGAAACACTGAAGCTTTCTTT.

This sequence joins TRBV10-3 and TRBJ1-1; no clear D. V lost 2 bases and J lost 5, with 12 bases in between. Germline CDR1 and CDR2: ENHRY and SYGVKD. The length of the CDR3 is 14 residues. CDR3 protein: CAISERGFRTEAFF. CDR3 DNA: TGTGCCATCAGTGAGCGAGGTTTTCGGACTGAAGCTTTCTTT.

This chain connects TRBV2 to TRBJ2-7; 7 nucleotides line up with TRBD1. The trim removed 4 bases at V and 6 bases at J, leaving 3 bases unmatched. CDR1 and CDR2 (germline): SNHLY, FYNNEI. The CDR3 extends over 12 amino acids. This CDR3 is CASSGQGGEQYF. The DNA of the CDR3 is TGTGCCAGCAGTGGACAGGGCGGCGAGCAGTACTTC.

For this clone: At one end, the junction sequence differs from germline, possibly due to a read error. The chain carries TRBV11-2 and TRBJ1-4; 10 nucleotides line up with TRBD1. Germline CDR1 SGHAT, CDR2 FQNNGV. There are 12 residues in the CDR3. CDR3 region: CASSLRGTGVSF. CDR3 DNA: TGTGCCAGCAGCTTAAGGGGGACAGGGGTGTCATTT.

The J gene is TRBJ2-7, the V gene TRBV7-6; no reliable D call. V was clipped by 1 base and J by 3 bases, with 10 bases between them. CDR1 SGHVS and CDR2 FNYEAQ come from the germline V gene. The length of the CDR3 is 14 residues. This CDR3 reads CASSLDGGNYEQYF. CDR3 DNA sequence: TGTGCCAGCAGCTTAGACGGCGGCAACTACGAGCAGTACTTC. Complete variable domain (other parts from reference TRBV7-6 and TRBJ2-7): GAGVSQSPRYKVTKRGQDVALRCDPISGHVSLYWYRQALGQGPEFLTYFNYEAQQDKSGLPNDRFSAERPEGSISTLTIQRTEQRDSAMYRCASSLDGGNYEQYFGPGTRLTVT.

The J gene is TRBJ1-1, the V gene TRBV19, with TRBD1 matching over 8 bases. This CDR3 has 13 amino acids. The J segment lost 5 bases and the V segment lost 5 bases, leaving 4 bases of the junction unmatched. Germline V gives CDR1 LNHDA, CDR2 SQIVND (reference sequence). In DNA form, the CDR3 reads TGTGCCAGTAGTTTAAGACAGGGGACTGAAGCTTTCTTT. It specifies CASSLRQGTEAFF.

This rearrangement joins TRBV7-8 to TRBJ1-1; possible D gene TRBD1, 6 bases. V was clipped by 5 bases and J by 11 bases, with 27 bases between them. Germline V gene sequence: CDR1 SGHVS, CDR2 FQNEAQ. CDR3 size: 16 residues. The CDR3 sequence: CASSPSVPDSWIPAFF. The CDR3 bases are TGTGCCAGCAGCCCCAGCGTCCCGGACAGCTGGATTCCGGCTTTCTTT.

The V and J genes are TRBV4-1 and TRBJ2-1, with 7 positions matching TRBD2. J gave up 0 bases and V 3 bases, and 8 bases lay outside the gene matches. There are 17 residues in the CDR3. Germline V gene data show CDR1 as MGHRA and CDR2 as YSYEKL. CDR3 in amino acids: CASSHGGWRDSYNEQFF. CDR3 in DNA: TGCGCCAGCAGCCACGGGGGGTGGAGGGACTCCTACAATGAGCAGTTCTTC.

The V and J genes are TRBV7-9 and TRBJ1-6; possibly TRBD1 for D (6 bases). The V gene's germline CDR1 is SEHNR and CDR2 FQNEAQ (reference sequence). The ends were cut back, 8 bases at V and 7 bases at J, with 15 bases in the middle. This CDR3 spans 14 amino acids. CDR3 loop: CASAGQGKNSPLHF. CDR3 nucleotide sequence: TGTGCCAGCGCTGGCCAGGGGAAAAATTCACCCCTCCACTTT.

This chain links TRBV20-1 with TRBJ1-1; D unresolved. CDR1 and CDR2 (germline): DFQATT, SNEGSKA (reference sequence). The CDR3 extends over 11 amino acids. V lost 7 bases, J lost 5 bases, and 11 bases lay in between. The CDR3 bases are TGCAGTGGAAGGAGGAATACTGAAGCTTTCTTT. Translated, it gives CSGRRNTEAFF.

V is TRBV28 and J is TRBJ2-4, with 8 bases that match TRBD1. Per the germline V gene, CDR1 is MDHEN and CDR2 is SYDVKM. The CDR3 consists of 19 residues. Trimming cost V 5 bases and J 0 bases; bases outside gene matches: 15. DNA for the CDR3: TGTGCCAGCAGTCTCCTGGGGTCCCACAGGGGGTTAGCCAAAAACATTCAGTACTTC. It specifies CASSLLGSHRGLAKNIQYF.

In DNA form, the CDR3 reads TGTGCCTGGAGTGTAGGGGATTCTGGAAACACCATATATTTT. Protein product: CAWSVGDSGNTIYF. The chain recombines TRBV30 with TRBJ1-3; D might be TRBD1 (5 bases). CDR3 size: 14 residues. The V and J ends lost 0 bases and 1 base respectively, with 7 bases between them. Germline CDR1 reads GTSNPN; CDR2 reads SVGIG (reference sequence).

The chain joins TRBV28 to TRBJ1-4; the match to TRBD1 covers 7 bases. This CDR3 is built from 16 residues. After removal of 2 bases from V and 0 bases from J, the junction contained 3 bases not matched to a gene. Germline values: CDR1 MDHEN, CDR2 SYDVKM. In nucleotides, the CDR3 is TGTGCCAGCAGTTTAGGGACAGCGGCAACTAATGAAAAACTGTTTTTT. Amino acid sequence: CASSLGTAATNEKLFF.